The 25 T cell receptor beta chains given below trace back to one sample, sequenced in a study of metastatic and nonmetastatic thyroid tumors. TCRdb re-called clones via MiXCR from the PCR reads. The table has 15,000 or so clones, about 12% seen once. No patient had received any treatment before thyroid surgery. Sample: tumor tissue. The receptors originated from a female donor with papillary thyroid cancer or a benign thyroid nodule (not recorded which). Some clones in this sample may be carry-over from other donors' samples.

This clone came up many times. The gene calls are TRBV18 and TRBJ2-7; D is ambiguous. Germline lookup yields CDR1 KGHSH and CDR2 LQKENI. The CDR3 is 14 amino acids. Trimming took off 0 bases at V and 6 bases at J, with 12 bases between the two ends. Here the CDR3 reads CASSPPSKPGEQYF. The CDR3 DNA sequence: TGTGCCAGCTCACCACCGTCTAAACCGGGCGAGCAGTACTTC.

With respect to this clone: The sample holds other DNA sequences that translate to the same CDR3. CDR3: CASTTLGHFTGELFF. For the CDR3, the DNA is TGTGCCAGTACCACTCTCGGACACTTCACTGGGGAGCTGTTTTTT. The chain links TRBV19 to TRBJ2-2, with TRBD1 as a possible D gene (5 bases). Per the germline V gene, CDR1 is LNHDA and CDR2 is SQIVND (reference sequence). Trimming took off 7 bases at V and 8 bases at J, with 20 bases between the two ends. The CDR3 has 15 residues.

This clone was found many times. This rearrangement joins TRBV5-4 to TRBJ1-1; D is undetermined. Trimming took 2 bases from V and 2 from J, leaving 16 bases between them. This CDR3 region has 16 residues. In germline, CDR1 is SGHNT, CDR2 YYREEE (reference sequence). This chain's CDR3 is CASSFGGVGSNTEAFF. The CDR3 DNA reads as TGTGCCAGCAGCTTTGGCGGGGTTGGGAGTAACACTGAAGCTTTCTTT.

This clone was recorded at least ten times. J is TRBJ2-7 and V is TRBV18; possible D gene TRBD2, 6 bases. This CDR3 spans 14 amino acids. V shed 3 bases and J shed 4 bases, with 13 bases lying between them. CDR1 KGHSH and CDR2 LQKENI come from the germline V gene. CDR3 protein: CASSPPTRGYEQYF. DNA for the CDR3: TGTGCCAGCTCACCCCCGACCCGGGGGTACGAGCAGTACTTC.

This clone is medium-sized within its sample. V is TRBV3-1 and J is TRBJ1-2; D call uncertain. Germline V CDR1 and CDR2: LGHDT, YNNKEL (reference sequence). The CDR3 is made up of 14 amino acids. The V end lost 5 bases, the J end lost 8 bases, and 18 bases lay between the germline ends. CDR3 loop: CASSGAYLAGGYTF. The CDR3 DNA reads as TGTGCCAGCAGCGGAGCATATCTGGCGGGAGGCTACACCTTC.

This clone has at least ten counts. The J gene is TRBJ2-7, the V gene TRBV6-2 or TRBV6-3; weak D call: TRBD2 (5 bases). This CDR3 has 14 residues. V was cut by 6 bases and J by 0 bases, with 12 bases left in between. Germline CDR1 and CDR2: MNHEY and SVGEGT. CDR3 region: CASSRTVLSYEQYF. In nucleotides, the CDR3 is TGTGCCAGCAGCAGGACTGTCCTCTCCTACGAGCAGTACTTC.

This clone was seen ten or more times. V gene TRBV29-1 combines with J gene TRBJ2-5; weak D call: TRBD1 (7 bases). CDR1 is SQVTM, CDR2 ANQGSEA, per germline. The germline V and J ends were trimmed by 0 bases and 5 bases, with 16 bases remaining between them. CDR3 size: 15 residues. The CDR3 coding sequence is TGCAGCGTTGAAGATCGGTCAGGGGGAGGTGAGACCCAGTACTTC. Translation: CSVEDRSGGGETQYF.

This clone was found many times. V gene TRBV7-9 combines with J gene TRBJ1-1; D not resolved. The germline V and J ends were trimmed by 5 bases and 8 bases, with 12 bases remaining between them. CDR1 SEHNR and CDR2 FQNEAQ come from the germline V gene (reference sequence). The length of the CDR3 is 12 residues. In DNA form, the CDR3 reads TGTGCCAGCAGCCCTACACCTGTGGAAGCTTTCTTT. This encodes CASSPTPVEAFF.

This clone was seen at least ten times. Other DNA variants within this sample encode the same CDR3. This sequence joins TRBV14 and TRBJ1-3; D is unresolved. The CDR3 is 11 residues long. With 2 bases removed from V and 5 bases from J, the gap between germline ends came to 1 base. The germline V gene encodes CDR1 SGHDN and CDR2 FVKESK. The CDR3 sequence: CASSQRNTIYF. The CDR3, as DNA: TGTGCCAGCAGCCAAAGAAACACCATATATTTT.

This clone was picked up a small number of times. A read error may be the cause here, since a much bigger clone is one base away. The genes are TRBV7-6 and TRBJ2-3; no clear D gene. This CDR3 region has 15 residues. The germline CDR1 and CDR2 sequences are SGHVS and FNYEAQ. V lost 5 bases and J 5 bases, leaving 17 bases between the germline ends. The CDR3 coding sequence is TGTGCCAGCAGCCCCCTCGGGTACGGTTTAGATACGCAGTATTTT. Its protein product is CASSPLGYGLDTQYF.

Many counts were recorded for this clone. Here the CDR3 DNA reads TGCGCCAGCAGCTTGGGTGGGGAACTCACTGAAGCTTTCTTT. It codes for CASSLGGELTEAFF. The chain recombines TRBV5-1 with TRBJ1-1; D gene uncertain. Looked up from germline, CDR1 is SGHRS and CDR2 is YFSETQ. V dropped 0 bases and J dropped 4 bases, with 10 bases sitting between them. The CDR3 sequence is 14 residues long.

This clone was detected many times. The V gene is TRBV27, the J gene TRBJ2-1; 8 nucleotides match TRBD2. The germline CDR1 and CDR2 sequences are MNHEY and SMNVEV (reference sequence). This CDR3 contains 18 residues. With 5 bases clipped from V and 0 bases from J, the junction kept 12 bases outside the gene matches. Written as DNA, the CDR3 is TGTGCCAGCAGTCGCCCCGGGGAGCTAGCGGGCTCCTACAATGAGCAGTTCTTC. Amino acids: CASSRPGELAGSYNEQFF.

This clone was detected ten times or more. V usage is TRBV15 and J usage is TRBJ2-2; D possibly corresponds to TRBD2 (5 bases). There are 15 residues in the CDR3. Trimming cost V 3 bases and J 0 bases, with 8 bases left between them. Germline V CDR1 and CDR2: LNHNV, YYDKDF (reference sequence). The CDR3 sequence is CATSRLAPNTGELFF. Written as DNA, the CDR3 is TGTGCCACCAGCAGGCTAGCACCGAACACCGGGGAGCTGTTTTTT. Complete variable domain (other parts from reference TRBV15 and TRBJ2-2): DAMVIQNPRYQVTQFGKPVTLSCSQTLNHNVMYWYQQKSSQAPKLLFHYYDKDFNNEADTPDNFQSRRPNTSFCFLDIRSPGLGDTAMYLCATSRLAPNTGELFFGEGSRLTVL.

The table lists this clone with many counts. The J gene is TRBJ2-5, the V gene TRBV12-3 or TRBV12-4, with D maybe TRBD2 (5 bases). V lost 4 bases and J 4 bases, leaving 10 bases between the germline ends. The CDR3 length is 13 residues. Here the CDR3 DNA reads TGTGCCAGCAGTTCAACTAGTCTAGAGACCCAGTACTTC. It encodes CASSSTSLETQYF.

In its sample, this clone was seen many times. The rearrangement joins TRBV20-1 to TRBJ2-3; D is tentatively TRBD1 or TRBD2 (6 bases each). Germline loops: CDR1 DFQATT, CDR2 SNEGSKA (reference sequence). The ends were cut back, 3 bases at V and 0 bases at J, with 37 bases in the middle. The CDR3 is 23 residues long. CDR3 in DNA: TGCAGTGCTAGCCTAGTCGGGGGTTGGACAGAAACGAGAGAACCCCTGAGCACAGATACGCAGTATTTT. It specifies CSASLVGGWTETREPLSTDTQYF.

This clone has a count of ten or more. The V call is TRBV28, the J call TRBJ2-6; D uncertain. CDR3 size: 17 residues. V was shortened by 5 bases and J by 3 bases, with 17 bases between the two germline ends. Germline loops: CDR1 MDHEN, CDR2 SYDVKM. CDR3: CASSQLDGTLGANVLTF. DNA for the CDR3: TGTGCCAGCAGTCAACTCGACGGAACTCTTGGGGCCAACGTCCTGACTTTC. The variable domain in full, with the rest retrieved from reference TRBV28 and TRBJ2-6, is DVKVTQSSRYLVKRTGEKVFLECVQDMDHENMFWYRQDPGLGLRLIYFSYDVKMKEKGDIPEGYSVSREKKERFSLILESASTNQTSMYLCASSQLDGTLGANVLTFGAGSRLTVL.

Notes on this clone: A junction end diverges from the germline sequence, so it may reflect a read error. J is TRBJ1-1 and V is TRBV27; unclear D gene. Germline V gives CDR1 MNHEY, CDR2 SMNVEV (reference sequence). The CDR3 has 13 amino acids. DNA of the CDR3: TGTGCCGGCAGTTCCCACGGGGACACTGAAGCTTTCTTT. Translated, it gives CAGSSHGDTEAFF.

In its sample, this clone was seen many times. This same CDR3 is encoded by further DNA sequences in the sample. This rearrangement joins TRBV20-1 to TRBJ2-3; D is possibly TRBD2 (6 bases). The CDR3 has 12 residues. Trimming stripped 7 bases from V and 2 bases from J, with 10 bases between. The germline gives CDR1 DFQATT, CDR2 SNEGSKA (reference sequence). CDR3 DNA: TGCAGTGGGACTACACTCACAGATACGCAGTATTTT. It yields the protein CSGTTLTDTQYF.

This clone was counted many times. The V gene is TRBV10-1, the J gene TRBJ2-4; TRBD2 aligns across 13 bases. The germline gives CDR1 WNHNN, CDR2 SYGVQD (reference sequence). Trimming at V came to 2 bases and at J to 8 bases, leaving 6 bases not matched to a gene. The CDR3 totals 16 residues. The CDR3 sequence is CASSEGTSGIGDIQYF. The CDR3 DNA sequence: TGCGCCAGCAGTGAGGGGACTAGCGGGATCGGAGACATTCAGTACTTC.

The J gene is TRBJ2-2, the V gene TRBV6-4; D is undetermined. V lost 0 bases to trimming and J lost 2 bases, with 4 bases between them. Germline assignment: CDR1 MRHNA and CDR2 SNTAGT. The CDR3 contains 14 residues. CDR3 region: CASSDSTNTGELFF. The CDR3 region has the DNA TGTGCCAGCAGTGACTCGACTAACACCGGGGAGCTGTTTTTT.

At least ten counts were recorded for this clone. This chain links TRBV7-3 with TRBJ2-2; TRBD1 might be the D (5 bases). This CDR3 has 11 residues. Trimming removed 6 bases from V and 8 bases from J, with 7 bases in between. Per the germline V gene, CDR1 is SGHTA and CDR2 is FQGTGA. The CDR3 protein is CASSPGGELFF. The DNA for the CDR3 is TGTGCCAGCAGTCCAGGGGGGGAGCTGTTTTTT.

This clone was seen many times. The gene calls are TRBV7-9 and TRBJ2-5; D may be TRBD1 or TRBD2 (5 bases each). The CDR3 is 15 amino acids. V was cut by 6 bases and J by 1 base, with 15 bases left in between. In germline, CDR1 is SEHNR, CDR2 FQNEAQ (reference sequence). DNA for the CDR3: TGTGCCAGCAGACCAACCCAGGGACCCCAAGAGACCCAGTACTTC. This codes for CASRPTQGPQETQYF. The full variable domain, in which reference TRBV7-9 and TRBJ2-5 provide the parts outside the CDR3, is DTGVSQNPRHKITKRGQNVTFRCDPISEHNRLYWYRQTLGQGPEFLTYFQNEAQLEKSRLLSDRFSAERPKGSFSTLEIQRTEQGDSAMYLCASRPTQGPQETQYFGPGTRLLVL.

In its sample, this clone was seen many times. V and J are TRBV11-1 and TRBJ2-2; 12 nucleotides agree with TRBD1. In germline, CDR1 is SGHAT, CDR2 FQDESV (reference sequence). CDR3 length: 16 amino acids. The V and J ends lost 1 base and 6 bases, in that order; junction bases with no gene match: 3. CDR3: CASSLGGQGASGELFF. Here the CDR3 DNA reads TGTGCCAGCAGCTTAGGGGGACAGGGGGCTTCCGGGGAGCTGTTTTTT.

In its sample, this clone is medium-sized (0.01 to 0.1%). The chain is built from TRBV19 and TRBJ2-1; TRBD2 is a possible D gene (6 bases). With 3 bases removed from V and 0 bases from J, the gap between germline ends came to 9 bases. Germline CDR1 reads LNHDA; CDR2 reads SQIVND (reference sequence). The CDR3 has 15 amino acids. As DNA, the CDR3 is TGTGCCAGTAGTATGCGCGGGGACTCCTACAATGAGCAGTTCTTC. Protein product: CASSMRGDSYNEQFF.

V gene TRBV6-1 combines with J gene TRBJ2-7, with D uncertain. Germline V lookup: CDR1 MNHNS, CDR2 SASEGT. Trimming pared 7 bases from V and 2 bases from J, leaving 12 bases between. The CDR3 is 13 amino acids. The CDR3 sequence is CASNRGSPYEQYF. CDR3 DNA sequence: TGTGCCAGCAACCGCGGCAGCCCCTACGAGCAGTACTTC.